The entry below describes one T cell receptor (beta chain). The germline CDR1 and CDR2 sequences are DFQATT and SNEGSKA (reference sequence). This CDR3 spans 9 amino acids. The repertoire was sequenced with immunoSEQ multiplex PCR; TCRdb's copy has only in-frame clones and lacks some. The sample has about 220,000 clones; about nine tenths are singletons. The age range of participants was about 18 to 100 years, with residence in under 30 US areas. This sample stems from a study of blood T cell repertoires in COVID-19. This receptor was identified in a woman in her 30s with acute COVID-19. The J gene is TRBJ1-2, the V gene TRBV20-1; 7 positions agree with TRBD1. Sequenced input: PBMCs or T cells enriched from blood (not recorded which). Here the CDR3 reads CSVYRGDTF. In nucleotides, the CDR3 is TGCAGCGTATACAGGGGTGATACCTTC.